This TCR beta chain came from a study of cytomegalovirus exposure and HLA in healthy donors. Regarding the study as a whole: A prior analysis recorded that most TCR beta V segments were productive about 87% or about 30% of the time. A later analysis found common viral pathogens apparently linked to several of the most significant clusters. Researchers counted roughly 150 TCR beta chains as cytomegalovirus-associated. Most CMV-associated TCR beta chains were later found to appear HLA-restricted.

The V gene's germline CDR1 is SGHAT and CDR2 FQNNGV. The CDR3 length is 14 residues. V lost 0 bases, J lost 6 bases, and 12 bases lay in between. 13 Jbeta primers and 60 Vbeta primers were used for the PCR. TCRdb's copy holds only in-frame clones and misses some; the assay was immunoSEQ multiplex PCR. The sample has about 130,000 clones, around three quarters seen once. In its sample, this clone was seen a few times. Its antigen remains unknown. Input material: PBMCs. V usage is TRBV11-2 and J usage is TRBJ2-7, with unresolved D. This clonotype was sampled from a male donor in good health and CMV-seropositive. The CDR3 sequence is CASSLELRVSEQYF. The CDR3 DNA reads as TGTGCCAGCAGCTTAGAACTTCGTGTGAGCGAGCAGTACTTC.